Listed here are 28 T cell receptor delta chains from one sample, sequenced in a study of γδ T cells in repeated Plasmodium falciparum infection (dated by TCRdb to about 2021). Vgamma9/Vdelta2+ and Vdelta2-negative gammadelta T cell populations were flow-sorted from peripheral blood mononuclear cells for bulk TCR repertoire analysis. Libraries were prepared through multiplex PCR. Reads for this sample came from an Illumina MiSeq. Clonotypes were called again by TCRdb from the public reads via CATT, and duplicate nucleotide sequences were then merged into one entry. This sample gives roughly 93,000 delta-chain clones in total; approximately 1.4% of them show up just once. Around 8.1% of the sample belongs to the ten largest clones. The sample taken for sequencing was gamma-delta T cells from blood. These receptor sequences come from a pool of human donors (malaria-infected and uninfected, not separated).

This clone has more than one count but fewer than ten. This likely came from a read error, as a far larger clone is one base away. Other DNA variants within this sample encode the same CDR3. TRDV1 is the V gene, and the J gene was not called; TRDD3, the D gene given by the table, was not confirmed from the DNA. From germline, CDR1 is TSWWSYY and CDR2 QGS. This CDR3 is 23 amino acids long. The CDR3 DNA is TGTGCTCTTGGGGAACCCGGGGGATTTCCTACTGGATTCGTTGGTGGGGGGTTCGATAAACTCATTTTT. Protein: CALGEPGGFPTGFVGGGFDKLIF.

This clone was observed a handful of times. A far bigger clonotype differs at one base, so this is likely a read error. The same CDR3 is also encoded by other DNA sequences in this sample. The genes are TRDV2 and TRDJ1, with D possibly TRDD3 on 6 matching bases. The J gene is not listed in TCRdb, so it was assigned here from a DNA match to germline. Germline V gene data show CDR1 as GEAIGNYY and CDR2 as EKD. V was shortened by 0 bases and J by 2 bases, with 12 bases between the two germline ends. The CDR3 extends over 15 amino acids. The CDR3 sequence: CACDTGDAYTDKLIF. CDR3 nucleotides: TGTGCCTGTGACACCGGGGATGCGTATACCGATAAACTCATCTTT.

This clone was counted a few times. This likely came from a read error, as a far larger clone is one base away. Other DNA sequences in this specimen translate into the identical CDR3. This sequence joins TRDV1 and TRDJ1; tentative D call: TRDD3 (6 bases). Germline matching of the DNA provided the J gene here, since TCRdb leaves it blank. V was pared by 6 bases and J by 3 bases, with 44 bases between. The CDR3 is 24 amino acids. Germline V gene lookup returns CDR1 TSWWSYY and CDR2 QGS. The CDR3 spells CALGGRAQGYNLVLGLPFADKLIF. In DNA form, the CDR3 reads TGTGCTCTTGGAGGCCGAGCCCAGGGCTACAACCTCGTACTGGGTCTCCCCTTCGCCGATAAACTCATCTTT.

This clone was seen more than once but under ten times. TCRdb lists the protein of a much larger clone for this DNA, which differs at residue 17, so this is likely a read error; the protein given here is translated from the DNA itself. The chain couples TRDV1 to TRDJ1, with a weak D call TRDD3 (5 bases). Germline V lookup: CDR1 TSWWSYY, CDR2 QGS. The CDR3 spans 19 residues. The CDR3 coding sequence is TGTGCTCTTGGGAACTGGAGCCGCGTACTGGAGGGGAACACCGATAAACGCATCTTT. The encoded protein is CALGNWSRVLEGNTDKRIF.

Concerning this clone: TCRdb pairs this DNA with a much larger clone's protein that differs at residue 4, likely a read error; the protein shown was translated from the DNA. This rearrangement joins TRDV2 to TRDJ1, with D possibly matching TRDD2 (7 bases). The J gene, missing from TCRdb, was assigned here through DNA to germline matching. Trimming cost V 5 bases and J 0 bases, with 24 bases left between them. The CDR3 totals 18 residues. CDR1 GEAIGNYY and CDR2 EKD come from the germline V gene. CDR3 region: CACGPIPTLGVYTDKLIF. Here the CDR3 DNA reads TGTGCCTGTGGCCCAATTCCTACGTTGGGGGTTTACACCGATAAACTCATCTTT.

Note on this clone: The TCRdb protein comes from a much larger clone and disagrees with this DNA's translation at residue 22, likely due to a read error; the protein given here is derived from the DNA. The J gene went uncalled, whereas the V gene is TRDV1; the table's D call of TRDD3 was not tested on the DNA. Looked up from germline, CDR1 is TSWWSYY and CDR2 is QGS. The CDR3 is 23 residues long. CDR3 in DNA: TGTGCTCTTGGGGAACTAGCCTCCTCTATCCTGTACTGGGGGATAAAGTACACCGATAAACTCACCTTT. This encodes CALGELASSILYWGIKYTDKLTF.

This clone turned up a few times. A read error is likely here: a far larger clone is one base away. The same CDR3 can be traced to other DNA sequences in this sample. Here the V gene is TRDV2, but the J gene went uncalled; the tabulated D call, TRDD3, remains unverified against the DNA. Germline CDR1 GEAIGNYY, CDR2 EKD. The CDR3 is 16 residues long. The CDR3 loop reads CACDTVGDSLPRPLIF. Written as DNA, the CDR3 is TGTGCCTGTGACACAGTGGGGGATAGCCTACCCAGACCCTTGATCTTT.

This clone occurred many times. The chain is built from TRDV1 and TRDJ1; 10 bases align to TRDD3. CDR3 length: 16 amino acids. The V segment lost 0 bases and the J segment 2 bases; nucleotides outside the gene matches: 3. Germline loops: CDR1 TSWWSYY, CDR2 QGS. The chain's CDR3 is CALGELVLGDTDKLIF. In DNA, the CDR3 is TGTGCTCTTGGGGAACTTGTACTGGGGGATACCGATAAACTCATCTTT.

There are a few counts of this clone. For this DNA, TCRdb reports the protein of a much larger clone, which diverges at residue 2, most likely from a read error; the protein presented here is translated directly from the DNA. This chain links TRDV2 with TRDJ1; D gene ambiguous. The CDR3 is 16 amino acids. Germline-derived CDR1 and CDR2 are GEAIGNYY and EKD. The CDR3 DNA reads TGTTCCTGTGACCCGATTGGAATCACTTTGGCCGATAAACTCATCTTT. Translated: CSCDPIGITLADKLIF.

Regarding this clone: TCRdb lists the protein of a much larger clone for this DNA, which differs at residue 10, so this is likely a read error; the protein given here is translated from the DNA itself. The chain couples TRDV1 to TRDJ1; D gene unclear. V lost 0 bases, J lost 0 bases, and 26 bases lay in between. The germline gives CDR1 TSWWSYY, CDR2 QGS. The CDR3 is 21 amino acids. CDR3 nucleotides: TGTGCTCTTGGGGAACTACTATTCGCCTGCGTTGTTCCGCAGTACACCGATAAACTCATCTTT. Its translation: CALGELLFACVVPQYTDKLIF.

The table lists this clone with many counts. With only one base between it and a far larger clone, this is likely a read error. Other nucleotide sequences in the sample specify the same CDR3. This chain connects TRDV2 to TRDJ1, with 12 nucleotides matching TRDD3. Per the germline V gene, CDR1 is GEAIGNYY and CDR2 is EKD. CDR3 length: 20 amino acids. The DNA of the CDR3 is TGCGCCTGTGACACCCTTACTGGGGGATACCCCGACAGAATGACCGATAAACTCATCTTT. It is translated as CACDTLTGGYPDRMTDKLIF.

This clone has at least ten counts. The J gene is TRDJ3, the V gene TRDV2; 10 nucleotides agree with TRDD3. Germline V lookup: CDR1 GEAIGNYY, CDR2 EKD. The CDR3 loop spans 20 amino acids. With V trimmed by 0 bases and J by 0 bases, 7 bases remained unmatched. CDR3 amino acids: CACDTIRLGDRSWDTRQMFF. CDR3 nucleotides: TGTGCCTGTGACACCATTAGACTGGGGGATCGCTCCTGGGACACCCGACAGATGTTTTTC.

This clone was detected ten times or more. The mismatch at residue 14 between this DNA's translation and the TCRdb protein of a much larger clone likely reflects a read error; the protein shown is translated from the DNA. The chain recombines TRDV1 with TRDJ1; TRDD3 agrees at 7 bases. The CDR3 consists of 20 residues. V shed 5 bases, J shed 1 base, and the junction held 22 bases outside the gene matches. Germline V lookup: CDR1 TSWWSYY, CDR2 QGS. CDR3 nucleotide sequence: TGTGCTCTTGGGACCACCGTTAAGAACTGGGGATTTTCGTGCACCGATAAACTCATCTTT. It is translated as CALGTTVKNWGFSCTDKLIF.

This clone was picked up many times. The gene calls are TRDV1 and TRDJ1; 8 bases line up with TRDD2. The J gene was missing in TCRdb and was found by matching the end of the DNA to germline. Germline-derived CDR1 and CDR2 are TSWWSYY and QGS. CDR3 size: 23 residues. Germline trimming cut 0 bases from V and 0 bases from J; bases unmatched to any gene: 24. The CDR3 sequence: CALGELVDFLRGLKPLYTDKLIF. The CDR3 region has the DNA TGTGCTCTTGGGGAACTAGTAGACTTCCTACGTGGACTGAAACCTTTGTACACCGATAAACTCATCTTT.

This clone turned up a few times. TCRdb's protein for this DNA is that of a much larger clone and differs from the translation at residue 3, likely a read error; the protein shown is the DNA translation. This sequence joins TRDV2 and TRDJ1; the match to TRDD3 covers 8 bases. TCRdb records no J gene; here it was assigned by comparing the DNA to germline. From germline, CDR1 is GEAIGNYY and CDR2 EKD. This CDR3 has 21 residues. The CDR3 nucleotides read TGTGCCCGTGACAAGGTTGGGGGTGCTACTGGGGGTCTAAGGTACACCGATAAACTCATCTTT. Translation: CARDKVGGATGGLRYTDKLIF.

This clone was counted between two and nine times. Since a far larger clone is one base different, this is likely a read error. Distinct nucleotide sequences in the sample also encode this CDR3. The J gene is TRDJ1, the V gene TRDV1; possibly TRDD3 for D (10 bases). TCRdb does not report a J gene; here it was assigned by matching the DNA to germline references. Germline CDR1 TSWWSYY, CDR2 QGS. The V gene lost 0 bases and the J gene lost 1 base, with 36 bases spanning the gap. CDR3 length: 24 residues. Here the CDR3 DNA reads TGTGCTCTTGGGGAACTGTCCCACCCCTTCCTACTCGAACTGGGGGATTCAAGCACCGATAAACTCATCTTT. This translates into CALGELSHPFLLELGDSSTDKLIF.

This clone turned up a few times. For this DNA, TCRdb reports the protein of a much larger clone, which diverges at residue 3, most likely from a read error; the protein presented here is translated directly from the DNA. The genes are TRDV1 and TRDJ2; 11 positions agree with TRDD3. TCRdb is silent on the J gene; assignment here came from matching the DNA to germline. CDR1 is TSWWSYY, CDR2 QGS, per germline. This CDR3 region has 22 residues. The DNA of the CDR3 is TGTGCTTTTGGGAGCAACCGGCCTTCCCCTTACTGGGGGATAATTTTGACAGCACAACTCTTCTTT. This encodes CAFGSNRPSPYWGIILTAQLFF.

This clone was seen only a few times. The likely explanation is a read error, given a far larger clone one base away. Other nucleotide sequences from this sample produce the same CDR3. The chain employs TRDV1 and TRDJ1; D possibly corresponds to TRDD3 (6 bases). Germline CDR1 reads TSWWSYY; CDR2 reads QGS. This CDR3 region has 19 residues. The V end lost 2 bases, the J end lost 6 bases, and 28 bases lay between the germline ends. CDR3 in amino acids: CALGESPSFGLGAPYKLIF. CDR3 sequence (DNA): TGTGCTCTTGGGGAATCTCCGTCCTTTGGACTGGGAGCACCGTATAAACTCATCTTT.

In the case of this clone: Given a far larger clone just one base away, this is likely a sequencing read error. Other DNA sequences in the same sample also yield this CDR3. CDR3 bases: TGTGCCTGTGACACCCTTACTGGGGGATTATACACTGATAAACTCATCTTT. It yields the protein CACDTLTGGLYTDKLIF. This rearrangement joins TRDV2 to TRDJ1; TRDD3 agrees at 10 bases. Germline matching of the DNA provided the J gene here, since TCRdb leaves it blank. The CDR3 extends over 17 amino acids. Germline V lookup: CDR1 GEAIGNYY, CDR2 EKD.

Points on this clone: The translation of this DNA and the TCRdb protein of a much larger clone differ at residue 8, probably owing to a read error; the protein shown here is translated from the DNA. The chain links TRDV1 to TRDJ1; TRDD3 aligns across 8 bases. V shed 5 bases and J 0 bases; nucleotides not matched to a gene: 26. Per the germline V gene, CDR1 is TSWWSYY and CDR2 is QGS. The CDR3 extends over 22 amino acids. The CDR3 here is CALGPSAYLLLGVIPYTDKLIF. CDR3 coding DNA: TGTGCTCTTGGGCCGTCGGCCTACCTATTACTGGGGGTTATTCCGTACACCGATAAACTCATCTTT.

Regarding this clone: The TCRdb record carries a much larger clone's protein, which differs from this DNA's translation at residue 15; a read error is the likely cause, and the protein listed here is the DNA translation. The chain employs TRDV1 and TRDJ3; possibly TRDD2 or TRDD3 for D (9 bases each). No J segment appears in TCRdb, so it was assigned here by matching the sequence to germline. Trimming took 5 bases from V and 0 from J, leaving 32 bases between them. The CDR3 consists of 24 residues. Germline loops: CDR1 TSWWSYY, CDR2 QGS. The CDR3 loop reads CALGPIPFLRTGGLHSWDTRQMFF. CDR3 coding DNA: TGTGCTCTTGGGCCCATCCCCTTCCTACGAACTGGGGGACTGCACTCCTGGGACACCCGACAGATGTTTTTC.

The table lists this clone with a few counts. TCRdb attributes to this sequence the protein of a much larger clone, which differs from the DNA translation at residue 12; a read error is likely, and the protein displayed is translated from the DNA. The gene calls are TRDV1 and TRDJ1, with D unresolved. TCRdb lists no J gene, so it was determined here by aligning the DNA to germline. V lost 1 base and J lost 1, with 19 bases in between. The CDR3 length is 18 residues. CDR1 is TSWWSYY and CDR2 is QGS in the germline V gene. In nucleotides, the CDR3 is TGTGCTCTTGGGGAACGTACGTTTGGACCGATGTGCACCGATAAACTCATCTTT. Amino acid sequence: CALGERTFGPMCTDKLIF.

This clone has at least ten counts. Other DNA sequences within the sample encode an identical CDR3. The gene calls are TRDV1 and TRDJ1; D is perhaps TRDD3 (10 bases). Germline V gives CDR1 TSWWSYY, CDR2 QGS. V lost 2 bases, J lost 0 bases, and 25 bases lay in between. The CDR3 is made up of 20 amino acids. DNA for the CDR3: TGTGCTCTTGGGGAAACCCTTCCTACAAGTACTGGGGGATACACCGATAAACTCATCTTT. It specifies CALGETLPTSTGGYTDKLIF.

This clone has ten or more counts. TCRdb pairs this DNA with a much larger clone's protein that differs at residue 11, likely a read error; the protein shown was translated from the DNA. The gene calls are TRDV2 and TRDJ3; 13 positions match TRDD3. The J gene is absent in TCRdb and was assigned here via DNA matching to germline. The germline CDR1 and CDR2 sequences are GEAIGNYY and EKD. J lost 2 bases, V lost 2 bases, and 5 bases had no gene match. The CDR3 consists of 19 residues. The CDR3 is CACDKYWGIRPWDTRQMFF. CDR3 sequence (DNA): TGTGCCTGTGACAAGTACTGGGGGATACGCCCCTGGGACACCCGACAGATGTTTTTC.

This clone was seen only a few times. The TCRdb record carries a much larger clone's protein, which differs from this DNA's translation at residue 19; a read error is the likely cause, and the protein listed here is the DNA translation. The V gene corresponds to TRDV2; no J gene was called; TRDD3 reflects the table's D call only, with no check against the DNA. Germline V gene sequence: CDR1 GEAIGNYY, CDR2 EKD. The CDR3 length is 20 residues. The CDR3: CACDTVSGGYKAPYTDKLTF. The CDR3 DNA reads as TGTGCCTGTGACACCGTTTCTGGGGGATACAAAGCCCCGTACACCGATAAACTCACCTTT.

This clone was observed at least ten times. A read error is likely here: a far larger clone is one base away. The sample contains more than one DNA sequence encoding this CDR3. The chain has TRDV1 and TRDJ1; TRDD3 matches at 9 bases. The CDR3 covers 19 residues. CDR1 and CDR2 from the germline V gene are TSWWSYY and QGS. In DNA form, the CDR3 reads TGTGCTCTTGGGGAACTAGCTCCTAACTGGGGGACGTACACCGATAAGCTCATCTTT. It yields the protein CALGELAPNWGTYTDKLIF.

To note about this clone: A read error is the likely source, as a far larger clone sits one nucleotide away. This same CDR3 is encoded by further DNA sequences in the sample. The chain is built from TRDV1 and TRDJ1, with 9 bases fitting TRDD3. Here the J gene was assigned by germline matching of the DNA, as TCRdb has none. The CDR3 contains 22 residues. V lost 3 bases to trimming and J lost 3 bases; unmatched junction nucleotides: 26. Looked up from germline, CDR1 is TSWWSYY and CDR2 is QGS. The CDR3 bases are TGTGCTCTTGGGGATGGAATCCTTCTGCCGCAGTACTGGGGGACACTGCCCGATAAACTCATCTTT. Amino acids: CALGDGILLPQYWGTLPDKLIF.

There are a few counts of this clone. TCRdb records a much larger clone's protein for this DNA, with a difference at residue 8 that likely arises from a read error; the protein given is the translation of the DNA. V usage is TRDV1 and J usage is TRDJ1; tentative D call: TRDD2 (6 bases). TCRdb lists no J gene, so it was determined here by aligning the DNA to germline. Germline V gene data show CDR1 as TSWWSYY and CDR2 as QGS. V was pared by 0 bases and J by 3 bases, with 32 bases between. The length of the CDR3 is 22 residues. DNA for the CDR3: TGTGCTCTTGGGGAACTACCCCCTCCTACGTCTGTCTGTCCATTTAACTCCGATAAACTCATCTTT. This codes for CALGELPPPTSVCPFNSDKLIF.